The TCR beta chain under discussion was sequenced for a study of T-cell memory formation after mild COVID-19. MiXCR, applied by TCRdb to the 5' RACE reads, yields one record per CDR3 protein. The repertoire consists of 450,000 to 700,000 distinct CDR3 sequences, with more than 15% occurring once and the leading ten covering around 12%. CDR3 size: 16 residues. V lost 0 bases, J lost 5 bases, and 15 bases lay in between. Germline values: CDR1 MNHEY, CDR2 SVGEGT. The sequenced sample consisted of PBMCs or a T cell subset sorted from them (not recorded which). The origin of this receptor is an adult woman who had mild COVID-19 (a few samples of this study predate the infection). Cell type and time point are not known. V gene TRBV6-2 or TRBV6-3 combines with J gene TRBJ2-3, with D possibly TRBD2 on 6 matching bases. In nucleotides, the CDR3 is TGTGCCAGCAGTTACTCGCTGGCGGGATGGGAAGATACGCAGTATTTT. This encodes CASSYSLAGWEDTQYF.